This TCR beta chain was identified during a study of cytomegalovirus exposure and HLA in healthy donors. Overall study context: Out of roughly 170 million T cells, an earlier analysis found about 100 million unique TCR beta sequences in total.

After removal of 1 base from V and 5 bases from J, the junction contained 4 bases not matched to a gene. CDR3 length equals 14 residues. CDR1 MGHRA and CDR2 YSYEKL come from the germline V gene. A word on this clone: Its antigen is still unknown.

Study-level results: With further analysis later on, most CMV-associated TCR beta chains appeared HLA-restricted. Most observed TCR sequences were rare, whereas some public TCRs were detected in many donors. Among TCR beta chains of equal frequency, HLA-associated ones were more clonally expanded in a later analysis.

PCR was performed using 60 Vbeta and 13 Jbeta primers. The protocol was immunoSEQ multiplex PCR, while the TCRdb copy is restricted to in-frame clones and leaves out a portion. The table has around 170,000 clones, 65% to 75% seen once. This clonotype originated in a girl under 18 in good health and CMV-seronegative. The chain recombines TRBV4-1 with TRBJ1-2; 7 bases match TRBD1. The specimen was PBMCs. The CDR3 reads CASSQAGGTYGYTF. As DNA, the CDR3 is TGCGCCAGCAGCCAAGCAGGGGGGACGTATGGCTACACCTTC.